This T cell receptor (beta chain) was observed in a study of blood T cell repertoires in COVID-19. This clone appeared once. TCRdb's table, derived via immunoSEQ multiplex PCR, lists solely in-frame clones and lacks some. In the table there are 150,000 to 200,000 clones, around 84% of which are singletons. The CDR3 runs 16 residues. Germline CDR1 is SGHTA and CDR2 is FQGNSA. After removal of 5 bases from V and 1 base from J, the junction contained 9 bases not matched to a gene. This TCR was recovered from a woman of 80 years or more with COVID-19, enrolled during active disease. Source material: peripheral blood. This sequence joins TRBV7-2 and TRBJ2-5; the match to TRBD1 covers 8 bases. CDR3 bases: TGTGCCAGCAGCCTCAGAACAGGGGGTTTCCAAGAGACCCAGTACTTC. Translating gives CASSLRTGGFQETQYF.